Below, 14 T cell receptor beta chains from the same sample are listed, as sequenced in a study of blood T cell repertoires in COVID-19. Using immunoSEQ multiplex PCR, the repertoire was profiled, and TCRdb retains in-frame clones only, with some absent. The table lists about 260,000 clones, approximately 80% of them singletons, with under 2% in the top ten. Sample: peripheral blood. The source of these receptors is a woman aged 80 or older with acute or convalescent COVID-19.

In DNA, the CDR3 is TGTGCCAGCAGCCAAGGGACGACCCTAGGGGCTGAGCAGTTCTTC. Its translation is CASSQGTTLGAEQFF. V and J are TRBV3-1 (or the pseudogene TRBV3-2) and TRBJ2-1; a possible D gene is TRBD1 (5 bases). The length of the CDR3 is 15 residues. V was clipped by 1 base and J by 9 bases, with 16 bases between them. Germline CDR1 and CDR2: LGHDT and YNNKEL (reference sequence).

The chain joins TRBV6-5 to TRBJ1-1; perhaps TRBD1 as D (5 bases). The CDR3 is made up of 14 amino acids. The V gene's germline CDR1 is MNHEY and CDR2 SVGAGI. Between the trimmed V and J ends, which lost 7 bases and 8 bases, there was a span of 20 bases. This CDR3 is CASIPGGRRGEAFF. In DNA, the CDR3 is TGTGCCAGCATCCCGGGTGGGCGTCGGGGGGAAGCTTTCTTT.

The chain recombines TRBV7-9 with TRBJ1-4; tentatively, D is TRBD1 (6 bases). The germline V and J ends were trimmed by 1 base and 4 bases, with 7 bases remaining between them. This CDR3 is built from 14 residues. Germline lookup yields CDR1 SEHNR and CDR2 FQNEAQ (reference sequence). In nucleotides, the CDR3 is TGTGCCAGCAGCTTAGACAGGGATAATGAAAAACTGTTTTTT. It codes for CASSLDRDNEKLFF.

The J gene is TRBJ1-6, the V gene TRBV11-2, with D possibly being TRBD1 (6 bases). The CDR3 has 13 amino acids. Trimming shortened V by 8 bases and J by 7 bases, and 12 bases separated the two germline ends. Germline V gives CDR1 SGHAT, CDR2 FQNNGV. The CDR3 sequence: CASGQGWNSPLHF. The CDR3 DNA reads TGTGCCAGCGGGCAGGGGTGGAATTCACCCCTCCACTTT.

About this clone: Different DNA sequences within this sample yield the same CDR3. The chain recombines TRBV3-1 (or the pseudogene TRBV3-2) with TRBJ1-3; D unresolved. Germline lookup yields CDR1 LGHDT and CDR2 YNNKEL (reference sequence). Trimming removed 2 bases at V and 4 bases at J, with 3 bases between. The CDR3 runs to 12 residues. This chain's CDR3 is CASSQQGNTIYF. In DNA form, the CDR3 reads TGTGCCAGCAGCCAACAGGGAAACACCATATATTTT.

The sample holds one count of this clone. The chain couples TRBV9 to TRBJ1-3; the match to TRBD1 covers 7 bases. Germline V lookup: CDR1 SGDLS, CDR2 YYNGEE. The CDR3 totals 17 residues. Trimming took 0 bases from V and 2 from J; bases not matched to a gene: 8. CDR3: CASSVEVEGAPGNTIYF. Written as DNA, the CDR3 is TGTGCCAGCAGCGTAGAGGTTGAGGGGGCGCCTGGAAACACCATATATTTT.

The chain links TRBV6-2 or TRBV6-3 to TRBJ2-7, with 11 bases fitting TRBD1. The germline V gene has CDR1 MNHEY and CDR2 SVGEGT. This CDR3 spans 14 amino acids. V lost 6 bases and J lost 3; bases outside the gene matches: 4. The CDR3 bases are TGTGCCAGCAGCCGGACAGGGGGCAGCTACGAGCAGTACTTC. As protein: CASSRTGGSYEQYF.

The J gene is TRBJ2-1, the V gene TRBV12-2; the tabulated D call, TRBD2, remains unverified against the DNA. TRBV12-2 is given as a pseudogene. The CDR3 consists of 21 residues. The CDR3 nucleotides read TGTGCAAGTCGCTTAAGACGCTTTGGTAAACTAGCGCCGAGCTCCTACAATGAGCAGTTCTTC. Protein product: CASRLRRFGKLAPSSYNEQFF.

The rearrangement joins TRBV19 to TRBJ2-3, with TRBD1 matching over 7 bases. V trimming: 3 bases; J trimming: 2 bases; junction bases outside the gene matches: 5. The CDR3 has 15 amino acids. Germline loops: CDR1 LNHDA, CDR2 SQIVND (reference sequence). CDR3 in DNA: TGTGCCAGTAGTATCGGACAGGTTTCCACAGATACGCAGTATTTT. It yields the protein CASSIGQVSTDTQYF. The variable domain in full, with the rest retrieved from reference TRBV19 and TRBJ2-3, is DGGITQSPKYLFRKEGQNVTLSCEQNLNHDAMYWYRQDPGQGLRLIYYSQIVNDFQKGDIAEGYSVSREKKESFPLTVTSAQKNPTAFYLCASSIGQVSTDTQYFGPGTRLTVL.

This clone came up many times. The chain joins TRBV27 to TRBJ1-2; D perhaps matches TRBD1 (6 bases). The germline gives CDR1 MNHEY, CDR2 SMNVEV (reference sequence). The CDR3 covers 12 residues. V shed 5 bases and J shed 8 bases, with 12 bases lying between them. The CDR3 loop reads CASSPQGWGYTF. The DNA for the CDR3 is TGTGCCAGCAGTCCACAGGGATGGGGCTACACCTTC.

There are a few counts of this clone. This chain uses TRBV3-1 (or the pseudogene TRBV3-2) with TRBJ1-5; a possible D gene is TRBD1 (6 bases). The CDR3 is 15 amino acids. Germline CDR1 reads LGHDT; CDR2 reads YNNKEL (reference sequence). V was pared by 4 bases and J by 3 bases, with 13 bases between. CDR3 loop: CASSPRRTDNQPQHF. CDR3 DNA: TGTGCCAGCAGCCCCCGGAGGACAGACAATCAGCCCCAGCATTTT.

The J gene is TRBJ2-5, the V gene TRBV6-4; 7 bases fit TRBD1. Germline V lookup: CDR1 MRHNA, CDR2 SNTAGT. The CDR3 has 15 residues. Trimming cost V 6 bases and J 5 bases; bases outside gene matches: 12. CDR3 protein: CASRNRGWDGETQYF. DNA of the CDR3: TGTGCCAGCAGGAACAGGGGTTGGGACGGGGAGACCCAGTACTTC.

The rearrangement joins TRBV7-2 to TRBJ2-6; the D gene is possibly TRBD2 (5 bases). This CDR3 is built from 17 residues. The V and J ends lost 5 bases and 0 bases respectively, with 14 bases between them. CDR1 is SGHTA and CDR2 is FQGNSA in the germline V gene. The CDR3 DNA reads as TGTGCCAGCAGCCCAACGAGGGCCTTCTCTGGGGCCAACGTCCTGACTTTC. It codes for CASSPTRAFSGANVLTF.

The chain employs TRBV5-1 and TRBJ2-2; 9 bases agree with TRBD2. From germline, CDR1 is SGHRS and CDR2 YFSETQ. J gave up 2 bases and V 2 bases, and 4 bases lay outside the gene matches. CDR3 length equals 16 residues. The CDR3 nucleotides are TGCGCCAGCAGCTTCCTAGCGGGATCAAACACCGGGGAGCTGTTTTTT. It encodes CASSFLAGSNTGELFF. The full variable domain, with the rest looked up from reference TRBV5-1 and TRBJ2-2, is KAGVTQTPRYLIKTRGQQVTLSCSPISGHRSVSWYQQTPGQGLQFLFEYFSETQRNKGNFPGRFSGRQFSNSRSEMNVSTLELGDSALYLCASSFLAGSNTGELFFGEGSRLTVL.